Each of the 9 T cell receptor beta chains below was sequenced from the same sample in a study of blood T cell repertoires in COVID-19. The table came from immunoSEQ multiplex PCR; TCRdb's copy has only in-frame clones and leaves some out. In the table there are about 130,000 clones, roughly 86% of which are singletons. The specimen sequenced was peripheral blood. The source is a human donor in a cohort sampled during active COVID-19.

This clone was found once. The chain is built from TRBV5-1 and TRBJ2-3, with TRBD2 matching 8 bases. Losses at the gene ends were 2 bases for V and 6 bases for J; bases not matched to a gene: 11. CDR1 SGHRS and CDR2 YFSETQ come from the germline V gene. This CDR3 has 16 residues. CDR3 region: CASSFGSSGLGDTQYF. CDR3 bases: TGCGCCAGCAGCTTCGGGTCTAGCGGGTTGGGGGATACGCAGTATTTT.

The genes are TRBV7-9 and TRBJ1-4, with a tentative D call TRBD1 (6 bases). The germline gives CDR1 SEHNR, CDR2 FQNEAQ (reference sequence). This CDR3 region has 14 residues. Trimming took 4 bases from V and 4 from J, leaving 10 bases between them. DNA of the CDR3: TGTGCCAGCAGCTCGGCAGGGGTTAATGAAAAACTGTTTTTT. Translation: CASSSAGVNEKLFF.

The genes are TRBV10-3 and TRBJ2-7; D is perhaps TRBD2 (7 bases). This CDR3 spans 13 amino acids. CDR1 is ENHRY and CDR2 is SYGVKD in the germline V gene. The V gene lost 0 bases and the J gene lost 6 bases, with 9 bases spanning the gap. CDR3 residues: CAISESGGGEQYF. The CDR3 DNA follows: TGTGCCATCAGTGAGTCGGGAGGGGGCGAGCAGTACTTC.

The V and J genes are TRBV28 and TRBJ2-7, with D tentatively TRBD2 (6 bases). Germline values: CDR1 MDHEN, CDR2 SYDVKM. The V gene lost 3 bases and the J gene lost 10 bases, with 25 bases spanning the gap. The CDR3 totals 16 residues. CDR3 in amino acids: CASSFWENSGRFRQYF. CDR3 in DNA: TGTGCCAGCAGTTTTTGGGAAAATAGCGGAAGGTTTCGACAGTACTTC. Variable domain in full (rest from reference TRBV28 and TRBJ2-7): DVKVTQSSRYLVKRTGEKVFLECVQDMDHENMFWYRQDPGLGLRLIYFSYDVKMKEKGDIPEGYSVSREKKERFSLILESASTNQTSMYLCASSFWENSGRFRQYFGPGTRLTVT.

This chain uses TRBV2 with TRBJ2-7; D remains unclear. The CDR3 is made up of 12 amino acids. Germline V gives CDR1 SNHLY, CDR2 FYNNEI. Trimming removed 3 bases from V and 3 bases from J, with 6 bases in between. CDR3 region: CASSDLGYEQYF. In DNA, the CDR3 is TGTGCCAGCAGTGATCTAGGCTACGAGCAGTACTTC.

The V gene is TRBV10-2, the J gene TRBJ1-1; no firm D call. CDR1 is WSHSY and CDR2 is SAAADI in the germline V gene. V gave up 6 bases and J gave up 5 bases, with 19 bases separating them. The CDR3 length is 15 residues. CDR3 sequence: CASSGREALGTEAFF. DNA of the CDR3: TGCGCCAGCAGCGGACGGGAAGCCTTGGGGACTGAAGCTTTCTTT.

The gene calls are TRBV28 and TRBJ2-7, with D perhaps matching TRBD2 (5 bases). Germline V CDR1 and CDR2: MDHEN, SYDVKM. The V end lost 1 base, the J end lost 4 bases, and 17 bases lay between the germline ends. This CDR3 region has 16 residues. The CDR3 DNA follows: TGTGCCAGCAGTTTATCTTTACGGGGAAGTGGTTACGAGCAGTACTTC. Its translation is CASSLSLRGSGYEQYF.

This rearrangement joins TRBV29-1 to TRBJ2-1, with a weak D call TRBD1 (6 bases). Germline CDR1 reads SQVTM; CDR2 reads ANQGSEA. The CDR3 length is 13 residues. V was cut by 7 bases and J by 7 bases, with 17 bases left in between. As DNA, the CDR3 is TGCAGCGCAAGACAGGTGCTCCGGAATGAGCAGTTCTTC. As protein: CSARQVLRNEQFF.

CDR3 loop: CSVPTGTGGAETQYF. For the CDR3, the DNA is TGCAGCGTTCCCACCGGGACAGGGGGCGCGGAGACCCAGTACTTC. The chain recombines TRBV29-1 with TRBJ2-5, with 12 bases fitting TRBD1. CDR1 is SQVTM, CDR2 ANQGSEA, per germline. The CDR3 is 15 amino acids. The junction had 9 bases not matched to a gene; V was cut back by 5 bases and J by 5 bases.